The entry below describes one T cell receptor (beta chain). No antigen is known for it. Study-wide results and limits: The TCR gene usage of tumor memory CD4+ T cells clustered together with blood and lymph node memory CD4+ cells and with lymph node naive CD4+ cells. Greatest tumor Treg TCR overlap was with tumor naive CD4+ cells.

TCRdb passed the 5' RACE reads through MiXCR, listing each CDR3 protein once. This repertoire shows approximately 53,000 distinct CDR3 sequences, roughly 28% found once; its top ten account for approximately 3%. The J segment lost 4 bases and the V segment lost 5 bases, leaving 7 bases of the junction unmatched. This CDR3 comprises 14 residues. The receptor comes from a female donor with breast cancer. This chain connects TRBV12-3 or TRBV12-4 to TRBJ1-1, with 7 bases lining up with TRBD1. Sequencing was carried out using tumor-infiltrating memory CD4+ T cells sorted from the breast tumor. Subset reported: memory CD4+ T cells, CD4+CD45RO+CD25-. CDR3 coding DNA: TGTGCCAGCAGTATTCAGGGGGTGAGCACTGAAGCTTTCTTT. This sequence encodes CASSIQGVSTEAFF.